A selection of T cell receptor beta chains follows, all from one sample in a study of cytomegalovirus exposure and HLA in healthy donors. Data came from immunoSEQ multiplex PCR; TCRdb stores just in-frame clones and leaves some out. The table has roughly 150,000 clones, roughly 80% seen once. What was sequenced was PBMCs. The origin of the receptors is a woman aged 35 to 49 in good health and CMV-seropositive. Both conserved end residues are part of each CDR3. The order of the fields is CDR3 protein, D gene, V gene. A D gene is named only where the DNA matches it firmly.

cdr3_aa: CASSFYAAYGYTF
d_call: -
v_call: TRBV28

cdr3_aa: CASSRRGVDTEAFF
d_call: TRBD1
v_call: TRBV6-6

cdr3_aa: CASSLQGDFPDTQYF
d_call: -
v_call: TRBV11-2

cdr3_aa: CASSLTGQNTEAFF
d_call: -
v_call: TRBV7-3

cdr3_aa: CASSPPGSRENTEAFF
d_call: -
v_call: TRBV5-4

cdr3_aa: CASSIRSGVPETQYF
d_call: TRBD2
v_call: TRBV19

cdr3_aa: CASSFPGSSYNEQFF
d_call: -
v_call: TRBV7-9

cdr3_aa: CAGPSQQGRQPQHF
d_call: TRBD1
v_call: TRBV19

cdr3_aa: CASSPDRLYGYTF
d_call: -
v_call: TRBV27

cdr3_aa: CATAQGERNTEAFF
d_call: TRBD1
v_call: TRBV2

cdr3_aa: CASSQERAGGSRETQYF
d_call: TRBD1
v_call: TRBV4-1

cdr3_aa: CAISMTSGSMRNEQFF
d_call: TRBD2
v_call: TRBV10-3

cdr3_aa: CASKTQESSYNSPLHF
d_call: -
v_call: TRBV21-1

cdr3_aa: CASSGQGVADTQYF
d_call: TRBD1
v_call: TRBV18

cdr3_aa: CASSSGQSYNSPLHF
d_call: -
v_call: TRBV19

cdr3_aa: CASSQGPSGTSTDTQYF
d_call: TRBD2
v_call: TRBV5-4

cdr3_aa: CASSVGQGADTQYF
d_call: TRBD1
v_call: TRBV9

cdr3_aa: CASSTGANGWKRFF
d_call: TRBD1
v_call: TRBV6-1

cdr3_aa: CASSQSGTDKSYNEQFF
d_call: TRBD1
v_call: TRBV23-1

cdr3_aa: CASSPGQGGGYTF
d_call: TRBD1
v_call: TRBV18

cdr3_aa: CASSEVAGTEAFF
d_call: -
v_call: TRBV6-4

cdr3_aa: CASHAGGTYEQYF
d_call: TRBD2
v_call: TRBV28

cdr3_aa: CASSLDSGEKLFF
d_call: -
v_call: TRBV7-9

cdr3_aa: CASSLAATTDTEAFF
d_call: -
v_call: TRBV5-4

cdr3_aa: CASSQGLSETQYF
d_call: -
v_call: TRBV6-4

cdr3_aa: CASGGGLNTGELFF
d_call: TRBD2
v_call: TRBV9

cdr3_aa: CASSLMSPHTQYF
d_call: -
v_call: TRBV11-2

cdr3_aa: CASRMGQGPNYGYTF
d_call: TRBD1
v_call: TRBV2

cdr3_aa: CASSYSGAGGEDTQYF
d_call: TRBD2
v_call: TRBV6-5

cdr3_aa: CASSQDRVTYEQYF
d_call: TRBD1
v_call: TRBV23-1

cdr3_aa: CASRGVASAAYEQYF
d_call: -
v_call: TRBV6-1

cdr3_aa: CASSTAFAGGGTDTQYF
d_call: TRBD2
v_call: TRBV19

cdr3_aa: CSGSDSSTDTQYF
d_call: -
v_call: TRBV7-9

cdr3_aa: CASSQRTGGFQPQHF
d_call: TRBD1
v_call: TRBV18

cdr3_aa: CASSPGQGKNIQYF
d_call: TRBD1
v_call: TRBV18

cdr3_aa: CASRSQSNTEAFF
d_call: -
v_call: TRBV5-1

cdr3_aa: CASRTTGANSPLHF
d_call: TRBD1
v_call: TRBV28

cdr3_aa: CASSPSRSNYGYTF
d_call: -
v_call: TRBV27

cdr3_aa: CASSLSQALVGGSTDTQYF
d_call: -
v_call: TRBV27